Following are 20 T cell receptor beta chains from one sample sequenced in a study of shared clonotypes between healthy human individuals. The table came from immunoSEQ multiplex PCR; TCRdb's copy has only in-frame clones and leaves some out. The repertoire has over a million clones, roughly 96% of them found once; the top ten carry approximately 1.2%. The sequenced sample consisted of naive CD4+ T cells sorted from blood. Subset of the sample: CD45RA+ positively selected. The origin of the receptors is a man between 25 and 39 years old in good health.

V is TRBV18 and J is TRBJ1-4; tentative D call: TRBD1 (6 bases). V gave up 3 bases and J gave up 1 base, with 9 bases separating them. The CDR3 is made up of 15 amino acids. Germline values: CDR1 KGHSH, CDR2 LQKENI. The chain's CDR3 is CASSPEGGTNEKLFF. CDR3 in DNA: TGTGCCAGCTCACCCGAGGGGGGAACTAATGAAAAACTGTTTTTT.

This clone appeared a single time. The chain links TRBV29-1 to TRBJ2-5; unclear D gene. The length of the CDR3 is 13 residues. The ends were cut back, 7 bases at V and 6 bases at J, with 18 bases in the middle. Germline-derived CDR1 and CDR2 are SQVTM and ANQGSEA. CDR3 protein: CSAFGQAWKTQYF. In DNA form, the CDR3 reads TGCAGCGCCTTCGGGCAGGCGTGGAAGACCCAGTACTTC. Using reference TRBV29-1 and TRBJ2-5 for the parts outside the CDR3, the full variable domain is SAVISQKPSRDICQRGTSLTIQCQVDSQVTMMFWYRQQPGQSLTLIATANQGSEATYESGFVIDKFPISRPNLTFSTLTVSNMSPEDSSIYLCSAFGQAWKTQYFGPGTRLLVL.

The chain links TRBV19 to TRBJ2-7, with 8 bases lining up with TRBD1. The CDR3 consists of 15 residues. V trimming: 6 bases; J trimming: 0 bases; junction bases outside the gene matches: 7. Germline-derived CDR1 and CDR2 are LNHDA and SQIVND (reference sequence). As DNA, the CDR3 is TGTGCCAGTAGCCTACCGGGACAGGCCTCCTACGAGCAGTACTTC. As protein: CASSLPGQASYEQYF.

Regarding this clone: The same CDR3 is also encoded by other DNA sequences in this sample. V is TRBV9 and J is TRBJ2-2, with D tentatively TRBD2 (5 bases). Trimming pared 2 bases from V and 0 bases from J, leaving 8 bases between. Germline V gene lookup returns CDR1 SGDLS and CDR2 YYNGEE. The CDR3 has 15 amino acids. CDR3 residues: CASSVSGTNTGELFF. The CDR3 coding sequence is TGTGCCAGCAGCGTTTCGGGAACGAACACCGGGGAGCTGTTTTTT. Together with reference TRBV9 and TRBJ2-2, the CDR3 gives the full variable domain: DSGVTQTPKHLITATGQRVTLRCSPRSGDLSVYWYQQSLDQGLQFLIQYYNGEERAKGNILERFSAQQFPDLHSELNLSSLELGDSALYFCASSVSGTNTGELFFGEGSRLTVL.

The rearrangement joins TRBV6-6 to TRBJ1-1; D possibly corresponds to TRBD1 (5 bases). The CDR3 is 14 amino acids. Germline CDR1 and CDR2: MNHNY and SVGAGI (reference sequence). V lost 6 bases, J lost 6 bases, and 17 bases lay in between. The CDR3 DNA reads TGTGCCAGCAGCTTCTATGAAGGGGCCGCTGAAGCTTTCTTT. Protein sequence: CASSFYEGAAEAFF.

J is TRBJ2-2 and V is TRBV9; 10 nucleotides align to TRBD1. The CDR3 consists of 16 residues. Losses at the gene ends were 0 bases for V and 5 bases for J; bases not matched to a gene: 4. The germline V gene encodes CDR1 SGDLS and CDR2 YYNGEE. CDR3 nucleotides: TGTGCCAGCAGCGTAGTGACAGGGGGCTTTACCGGGGAGCTGTTTTTT. Amino acids: CASSVVTGGFTGELFF.

This clone was seen only a few times. Other nucleotide sequences in the sample specify the same CDR3. The chain links TRBV29-1 to TRBJ1-5; D call uncertain. The CDR3 is 12 amino acids. Germline V gives CDR1 SQVTM, CDR2 ANQGSEA. Trimming took off 6 bases at V and 3 bases at J, with 9 bases between the two ends. Here the CDR3 reads CSVSSSNQPQHF. The CDR3 nucleotides read TGCAGCGTCTCCTCCTCCAATCAGCCCCAGCATTTT.

V and J are TRBV5-4 and TRBJ2-1, with 10 bases that match TRBD2. The trim removed 4 bases at V and 6 bases at J, leaving 19 bases unmatched. CDR1 is SGHNT and CDR2 is YYREEE in the germline V gene (reference sequence). The CDR3 is 19 residues long. CDR3: CASSRGGESGRAISNEQFF. The CDR3 nucleotides are TGTGCCAGCAGCCGTGGGGGGGAGAGCGGGAGGGCCATTAGCAATGAGCAGTTCTTC.

This chain connects TRBV5-8 to TRBJ2-2; no reliable D call. Per the germline V gene, CDR1 is SGHTS and CDR2 is YDEGEE. The CDR3 extends over 13 amino acids. Between the trimmed V and J ends, which lost 4 bases and 4 bases, there was a span of 8 bases. Here the CDR3 reads CASSPGGTGELFF. CDR3 sequence (DNA): TGTGCCAGCAGCCCTGGTGGCACCGGGGAGCTGTTTTTT.

This CDR3 is CASSLRSGSATDTQYF. CDR3 bases: TGTGCCAGCTCACTGAGGAGCGGGAGTGCGACAGATACGCAGTATTTT. J is TRBJ2-3 and V is TRBV18; 8 positions match TRBD2. The CDR3 is 16 residues long. Germline V gene lookup returns CDR1 KGHSH and CDR2 LQKENI. V gave up 4 bases and J gave up 3 bases; unmatched junction bases: 9.

The chain couples TRBV18 to TRBJ1-4; 9 positions agree with TRBD1. In germline, CDR1 is KGHSH, CDR2 LQKENI. The CDR3 has 18 residues. J gave up 0 bases and V 4 bases, and 9 bases lay outside the gene matches. Here the CDR3 reads CASSLSGTGPATNEKLFF. The CDR3 bases are TGTGCCAGCTCACTCTCCGGGACAGGGCCTGCAACTAATGAAAAACTGTTTTTT.

The chain uses TRBV25-1 and TRBJ2-7, with D perhaps matching TRBD2 (5 bases). CDR3 length equals 14 residues. CDR1 and CDR2 (germline): MGHDK, SYGVNS. Trimming cost V 2 bases and J 3 bases, with 11 bases left between them. The CDR3 loop reads CASSELGVGYEQYF. CDR3 sequence (DNA): TGTGCCAGCAGTGAACTCGGGGTGGGCTACGAGCAGTACTTC.

The rearrangement joins TRBV5-1 to TRBJ2-7; 9 bases fit TRBD1. The ends lost 4 bases at V and 2 bases at J; junction bases unmatched: 7. Germline V gene data show CDR1 as SGHRS and CDR2 as YFSETQ. The CDR3 loop spans 15 amino acids. The CDR3 region is CASSRGTGSPYEQYF. As DNA, the CDR3 is TGCGCCAGCAGCCGAGGGACAGGGTCGCCCTACGAGCAGTACTTC.

The chain combines TRBV6-1 with TRBJ2-1; 10 bases agree with TRBD1. With 4 bases clipped from V and 9 bases from J, the junction kept 15 bases outside the gene matches. The CDR3 contains 17 residues. In germline, CDR1 is MNHNS, CDR2 SASEGT. This CDR3 reads CASSAQAGTGAFGEQFF. In DNA, the CDR3 is TGTGCCAGCAGTGCCCAAGCCGGGACAGGGGCCTTCGGTGAGCAGTTCTTC.

The chain joins TRBV18 to TRBJ2-7, with TRBD1 matching over 8 bases. CDR1 and CDR2 (germline): KGHSH, LQKENI. The CDR3 has 16 amino acids. V shed 0 bases and J 2 bases; nucleotides not matched to a gene: 6. The CDR3 DNA reads TGTGCCAGCTCACCACCTAGGACAGGGTTAGCCTACGAGCAGTACTTC. Its translation is CASSPPRTGLAYEQYF.

This clone was seen only once. V usage is TRBV28 and J usage is TRBJ1-2; 9 bases are shared with TRBD1. The V gene's germline CDR1 is MDHEN and CDR2 SYDVKM. The CDR3 covers 17 residues. With V trimmed by 8 bases and J by 5 bases, 18 bases remained unmatched. Written as DNA, the CDR3 is TGTGCCAGCGCCCCGCCGGGACGGACAGGGGCTTCATATGGCTACACCTTC. Protein sequence: CASAPPGRTGASYGYTF.

The chain has TRBV12-2 and TRBJ1-2; TRBD1, the table's D call, was not compared with the DNA. TRBV12-2 corresponds to a pseudogene. This CDR3 spans 16 amino acids. The CDR3, as DNA: TGTGCAAGTCGCTTAATCGGGCGGACAGGCGGCAATGGCTACACCTTC. It codes for CASRLIGRTGGNGYTF.

This chain joins TRBV9 and TRBJ2-1, with TRBD2 identical over 16 bases. CDR3 length equals 19 residues. The ends lost 3 bases at V and 2 bases at J; junction bases unmatched: 8. The germline V gene has CDR1 SGDLS and CDR2 YYNGEE. In DNA form, the CDR3 reads TGTGCCAGCAGCGCTACCCCCGGGACTAGCGGGAGGGCCTACAATGAGCAGTTCTTC. This translates into CASSATPGTSGRAYNEQFF.

This clone was observed a single time. This chain joins TRBV7-2 and TRBJ2-7; the match to TRBD1 covers 9 bases. CDR1 is SGHTA and CDR2 is FQGNSA in the germline V gene. Losses at the gene ends were 6 bases for V and 0 bases for J; bases not matched to a gene: 6. This CDR3 has 15 amino acids. CDR3 DNA sequence: TGTGCCAGCAGGGCGGGACAGGGCTTCTCCTACGAGCAGTACTTC. Translating gives CASRAGQGFSYEQYF.

Turning to this clone: Other nucleotide sequences in the sample specify the same CDR3. The CDR3 spells CASSLVASGYEQYF. The CDR3 bases are TGCGCCAGCAGCTTGGTGGCTAGCGGCTACGAGCAGTACTTC. V is TRBV5-1 and J is TRBJ2-7; 7 bases agree with TRBD2. Germline V gives CDR1 SGHRS, CDR2 YFSETQ. This CDR3 region has 14 residues. J gave up 3 bases and V 0 bases, and 3 bases lay outside the gene matches.